Each of the 13 T cell receptor beta chains below was sequenced from the same sample in a study of blood T cell repertoires in COVID-19. Profiling relied on immunoSEQ multiplex PCR, and the TCRdb table lists in-frame clones only, not all of them. The data hold around 100,000 clones, with approximately 83% observed a single time. Sequences were obtained from peripheral blood. These receptors were collected from a woman in her seventies with acute or convalescent COVID-19.

The gene calls are TRBV5-6 and TRBJ1-5; 9 bases are shared with TRBD1. CDR3 length: 18 residues. With 2 bases clipped from V and 3 bases from J, the junction kept 12 bases outside the gene matches. CDR1 and CDR2 (germline): SGHDT, YYEEEE. Here the CDR3 DNA reads TGTGCCAGCAGCTTAGGAAGGGGGACAGGGTTTTCCAATCAGCCCCAGCATTTT. It translates to CASSLGRGTGFSNQPQHF.

This chain uses TRBV18 with TRBJ1-2; 8 nucleotides line up with TRBD1. V dropped 3 bases and J dropped 4; count of bases not matched to a gene: 10. The germline V gene encodes CDR1 KGHSH and CDR2 LQKENI. There are 16 residues in the CDR3. CDR3 coding DNA: TGTGCCAGCTCACCTATAGTAGACAGGGGTCTCTATGGCTACACCTTC. Amino acid sequence: CASSPIVDRGLYGYTF. The full variable domain, its missing parts supplied by reference TRBV18 and TRBJ1-2, is NAGVMQNPRHLVRRRGQEARLRCSPMKGHSHVYWYRQLPEEGLKFMVYLQKENIIDESGMPKERFSAEFPKEGPSILRIQQVVRGDSAAYFCASSPIVDRGLYGYTFGSGTRLTVV.

The chain employs TRBV5-1 and TRBJ1-1; possible D gene TRBD1, 6 bases. Germline CDR1 and CDR2: SGHRS and YFSETQ. The V and J ends lost 1 base and 7 bases respectively, with 11 bases between them. The CDR3 consists of 13 residues. For the CDR3, the DNA is TGCGCCAGCAGCTTGCGGGGGGCTTATGAAGCTTTCTTT. This translates into CASSLRGAYEAFF.

V is TRBV11-3 and J is TRBJ1-6, with D possibly being TRBD1 (5 bases). CDR3 length: 15 amino acids. Trimming stripped 0 bases from V and 10 bases from J, with 13 bases between. Germline V gene data show CDR1 as SGHNT and CDR2 as YENEEA. This CDR3 reads CASSLDRQPGSPLHF. CDR3 DNA: TGTGCCAGCAGCTTAGATAGACAGCCAGGATCACCCCTCCACTTT.

This chain joins TRBV14 and TRBJ2-2, with D unclear. The V gene's germline CDR1 is SGHDN and CDR2 FVKESK. CDR3 size: 14 residues. Trimming left V 4 bases short and J 2 bases short, with 8 bases between. Here the CDR3 reads CASSRERNTGELFF. As DNA, the CDR3 is TGTGCCAGCAGCCGCGAGAGAAACACCGGGGAGCTGTTTTTT.

This chain links TRBV28 with TRBJ1-2; 9 positions agree with TRBD1. This CDR3 is 12 amino acids long. V dropped 6 bases and J dropped 8; count of bases not matched to a gene: 4. Germline V gives CDR1 MDHEN, CDR2 SYDVKM. DNA for the CDR3: TGTGCCAGCAGGGGGGACAGGGACGGCTACACCTTC. This sequence encodes CASRGDRDGYTF.

The gene calls are TRBV12-3 or TRBV12-4 and TRBJ1-6, with D maybe TRBD1 (6 bases). Between the trimmed V and J ends, which lost 7 bases and 6 bases, there was a span of 10 bases. The length of the CDR3 is 13 residues. The CDR3 loop is CASTRTANSPLHF. The CDR3 DNA follows: TGTGCCAGCACCAGGACAGCTAATTCACCCCTCCACTTT.

V is TRBV3-1 (or the pseudogene TRBV3-2) and J is TRBJ2-1; possibly TRBD2 for D (7 bases). The germline gives CDR1 LGHDT, CDR2 YNNKEL (reference sequence). The CDR3 spans 14 residues. V lost 2 bases, J lost 6 bases, and 11 bases lay in between. CDR3 in amino acids: CASSQRGGRNEQFF. DNA of the CDR3: TGTGCCAGCAGCCAAAGGGGGGGCCGCAATGAGCAGTTCTTC.

This chain uses TRBV11-3 with TRBJ2-2; unclear D gene. Per the germline V gene, CDR1 is SGHNT and CDR2 is YENEEA. The V gene lost 1 base and the J gene lost 6 bases, with 6 bases spanning the gap. The CDR3 spans 13 residues. The CDR3 DNA follows: TGTGCCAGCAGCTTAGGGCGGTCCGGGGAGCTGTTTTTT. As protein: CASSLGRSGELFF.

The chain employs TRBV24-1 and TRBJ2-7, with D possibly TRBD2 on 5 matching bases. The CDR3 is 14 amino acids. The germline V and J ends were trimmed by 9 bases and 4 bases, with 18 bases remaining between them. Germline lookup yields CDR1 KGHDR and CDR2 SFDVKD. The CDR3 region has the DNA TGTGCCACCTACAGTTCACTAGTCGCTTACGAGCAGTACTTC. Translation gives CATYSSLVAYEQYF.

The chain uses TRBV27 and TRBJ2-7; a weak D match, TRBD1 (6 bases). Per germline, CDR1 MNHEY and CDR2 SMNVEV (reference sequence). With 8 bases removed from V and 2 bases from J, the gap between germline ends came to 13 bases. The CDR3 is 13 residues long. CDR3 amino acids: CASQPTGPYEQYF. CDR3 coding DNA: TGTGCCAGCCAACCGACAGGCCCCTACGAGCAGTACTTC.

The chain employs TRBV19 and TRBJ2-3, with no clear D. CDR1 is LNHDA, CDR2 SQIVND, per germline (reference sequence). V was clipped by 6 bases and J by 0 bases, with 13 bases between them. The CDR3 sequence is 15 residues long. CDR3 protein: CASSRRESSTDTQYF. The CDR3 DNA reads TGTGCCAGTAGCCGAAGAGAATCTAGCACAGATACGCAGTATTTT.

This clone appeared once. This chain uses TRBV11-2 with TRBJ1-2, with TRBD1 identical over 7 bases. The junction had 4 bases not matched to a gene; V was cut back by 5 bases and J by 4 bases. This CDR3 has 13 amino acids. Germline V gives CDR1 SGHAT, CDR2 FQNNGV. The CDR3 sequence is CASSPRQGYGYTF. Written as DNA, the CDR3 is TGTGCCAGCAGCCCTAGACAGGGCTATGGCTACACCTTC. The whole variable domain, filled in from reference TRBV11-2 and TRBJ1-2, reads EAGVAQSPRYKIIEKRQSVAFWCNPISGHATLYWYQQILGQGPKLLIQFQNNGVVDDSQLPKDRFSAERLKGVDSTLKIQPAKLEDSAVYLCASSPRQGYGYTFGSGTRLTVV.